This TCR beta chain was documented in a study of shared clonotypes between healthy human individuals. Study-level background: Donors were a couple of women and a few men aged 18 to 49.

Measured with immunoSEQ multiplex PCR; TCRdb has only the in-frame clones, and not every one. The table lists about 680,000 clones, about two thirds of them singletons. The investigators split CD4+ cells into a CD45RA+ naive subset and a CD45RA-negative memory subset. This CDR3 region has 12 residues. The V gene's germline CDR1 is MNHNS and CDR2 SASEGT. V was trimmed by 5 bases and J by 10 bases, leaving 11 bases between them. This clone showed up many times. What was sequenced was memory CD4+ T cells sorted from blood. The subset here: CD45RA-negative fraction. V and J are TRBV6-1 and TRBJ1-4; the D gene is possibly TRBD1 (5 bases). The receptor was isolated from a woman in her thirties in good health. DNA for the CDR3: TGTGCCAGCAGTACAGGTGCGGGAAAACTGTTTTTT. Its protein product is CASSTGAGKLFF.